The source of this T cell receptor (beta chain) is a study of Graves' ophthalmopathy and Graves' hyperthyroidism. Study-level information: Peripheral blood collection took place at initial diagnosis, before any treatment.

The TCR beta CDR3 regions underwent amplification from RNA transcripts. Amplification began with first-round RT-PCR using HTBI primers, then second-round multiplex PCR was performed. TCRdb recomputed calls from the multiplex PCR reads with MiXCR, one row per CDR3 protein. The data contain 170,000 or so distinct CDR3 sequences, 37% of them singletons. V dropped 8 bases and J dropped 8; count of bases not matched to a gene: 10. Germline lookup yields CDR1 MNHEY and CDR2 SMNVEV (reference sequence). This CDR3 is built from 13 residues. Overall study findings and caveats: A majority of expanded thyroid clonotypes exceeding 0.001 frequency were likewise present in blood.

This clonotype was observed many times. The antigen is undetermined. Moderate-to-severe activity, with CAS ≥3, NOSPECS ≥4 and duration under 3 months, characterized the donors with ophthalmopathy. PBMCs were obtained from about 10 ml of fresh peripheral blood. The source is a woman between 40 and 55 years old with Graves' ophthalmopathy. The V call is TRBV27, the J call TRBJ2-7, with TRBD1 identical over 9 bases. The material sequenced was peripheral blood. Here the CDR3 DNA reads TGTGCCAGCTGGACAGGGGCCTCTACGCAGCAGTACTTC. The encoded protein is CASWTGASTQQYF.